The 5 T cell receptor beta chains given below trace back to one sample, sequenced in a study of blood T cells in healthy people across ages. PCR was performed a second time for roughly 6 to 12 cycles using a sample-barcoded 5' primer and a J-beta primer mix. TCRdb processed the 5' RACE reads anew with MiXCR; each CDR3 protein has one entry. Altogether under 2,000,000 distinct CDR3 sequences are present, 49% being singletons, with the ten largest covering roughly 2.1%. Sequenced sample: blood. The source of these receptors is a woman aged 40 to 49 in good health.

This clonotype has only a few counts. The J gene is TRBJ1-2, the V gene TRBV20-1, with unresolved D. Looked up from germline, CDR1 is DFQATT and CDR2 is SNEGSKA (reference sequence). This CDR3 contains 13 residues. V was pared by 0 bases and J by 3 bases, with 8 bases between. The CDR3 DNA follows: TGCAGTGCTAGAGATCCTGGGTACTATGGCTACACCTTC. It codes for CSARDPGYYGYTF.

This clonotype was detected a few times. The chain links TRBV21-1 to TRBJ2-5; TRBD2 reflects the table's D call only, with no check against the DNA. TRBV21-1 is tagged as a pseudogene. The CDR3 loop spans 15 amino acids. The CDR3 region has the DNA TGTGCCAGCAGCAACGCATCAGCGGGGGTTGAGACCCAGTACTTC. The encoded protein is CASSNASAGVETQYF.

This clonotype was observed a handful of times. The chain joins TRBV24-1 to TRBJ2-1, with 9 bases identical to TRBD2. The CDR3 runs 16 residues. Germline assignment: CDR1 KGHDR and CDR2 SFDVKD. Trimming cost V 0 bases and J 5 bases; bases outside gene matches: 4. The CDR3 protein is CATSDLGLAGDNEQFF. CDR3 sequence (DNA): TGTGCCACCAGTGATTTGGGGTTAGCGGGGGACAATGAGCAGTTCTTC.

A few counts support this clonotype. The rearrangement joins TRBV7-6 to TRBJ2-1; 9 bases fit TRBD2. Germline loops: CDR1 SGHVS, CDR2 FNYEAQ. The V and J ends lost 2 bases and 8 bases, in that order; junction bases with no gene match: 7. This CDR3 comprises 15 residues. The CDR3: CASSLSPGLAYEQFF. In DNA, the CDR3 is TGTGCCAGCAGCTTATCCCCCGGACTAGCGTATGAGCAGTTCTTC.

The chain combines TRBV6-6 with TRBJ2-1; D may be TRBD2 (5 bases). CDR3 length equals 14 residues. Trimming stripped 5 bases from V and 8 bases from J, with 16 bases between. CDR1 is MNHNY and CDR2 is SVGAGI in the germline V gene (reference sequence). Written as DNA, the CDR3 is TGTGCCAGCAGTCTCCTCCCGCCGGGATATGAGCAGTTCTTC. This sequence encodes CASSLLPPGYEQFF.